This TCR beta chain comes out of a study of shared clonotypes between healthy human individuals. The study's findings and limits: Of the naive CD4 clonotypes, around 4.9% were shared across four donors.

With regard to this clone: Its antigen remains unknown.

Clones were sequenced by immunoSEQ multiplex PCR, and TCRdb holds only the in-frame ones, with some missing. This sample yields 980,000 or so clones, of which roughly 72% are seen a single time; around 1.5% belongs to the top ten. Trimming shortened V by 6 bases and J by 8 bases, and 8 bases separated the two germline ends. CDR1 is SNHLY, CDR2 FYNNEI, per germline. The CDR3 has 12 amino acids. All participating donors were Caucasian adults from Nashville, Tennessee. This clonotype was obtained from a man between 18 and 29 years old in good health. Sequencing input: memory CD4+ T cells sorted from blood. Noted subset: CD45RA-negative fraction. This chain joins TRBV2 and TRBJ1-6, with unresolved D. The CDR3: CASRSLDSPLHF. For the CDR3, the DNA is TGTGCCAGCAGGTCCCTCGATTCACCCCTCCACTTT.